Reported below is one T cell receptor (beta chain). Its specificity is not known. Libraries were prepared by immunoSEQ multiplex PCR; TCRdb keeps only in-frame clonotypes and omits some of them. The sample has tens of thousands of clones; approximately 85% are singletons. The sample comes from a study of T cell responses to AZD1222 COVID-19 vaccine. General study findings and limits: Repertoires were collected only later (after the peak T cell response had occurred).

There are 15 residues in the CDR3. Germline V gene lookup returns CDR1 SGHRS and CDR2 YFSETQ. V was trimmed by 0 bases and J by 0 bases, leaving 8 bases between them. This rearrangement joins TRBV5-1 to TRBJ2-3; D not resolved. The receptor was isolated from an adult who received the AZD1222 COVID-19 vaccine. Specimen: peripheral blood, collected 28 days after the second AZD1222 dose. As DNA, the CDR3 is TGCGCCAGCAGCTTGGACACCCCTAGCACAGATACGCAGTATTTT. It codes for CASSLDTPSTDTQYF.